This T cell receptor beta chain was sequenced for a study of Graves' ophthalmopathy and Graves' hyperthyroidism. The wider study: Stable hyperthyroid donors showed no ophthalmopathy during 18 months follow-up. Study-level points and caveats: Among thyroid clonotypes expanded above 0.001 frequency, most also appeared in blood.

This CDR3 is 15 amino acids long. CDR1 SGDLS and CDR2 YYNGEE come from the germline V gene. Trimming cost V 4 bases and J 6 bases; bases outside gene matches: 6. This clonotype has only a few counts. The antigen is unknown. Amplification from RNA transcripts yielded the TCR beta CDR3 regions. A first-round RT-PCR used HTBI primers, followed by a second-round multiplex PCR. MiXCR, applied by TCRdb to the multiplex PCR reads, yields one record per CDR3 protein. The sample consists of around 520,000 distinct CDR3 sequences, roughly 40% of them appearing once. The sequence was collected from an adult man with Graves' hyperthyroidism. The specimen sequenced was peripheral blood or thyroid tissue (not recorded which). The chain couples TRBV9 to TRBJ2-2; 10 bases are a match to TRBD2. The CDR3 nucleotides are TGTGCCAGCAGCCCTGTAGCGGGAGGAGCCGGGGAGCTGTTTTTT. Its protein product is CASSPVAGGAGELFF.